These T cell receptor beta chains were read from a single sample in a study of T-cell memory formation after mild COVID-19. TCRdb reanalysed the 5' RACE reads using MiXCR and keeps one entry per CDR3 protein. The sample comprises some 490,000 distinct CDR3 sequences, about 20% of which are singletons, and 12% rests with the top ten. Specimen: PBMCs or a T cell subset sorted from them (not recorded which). The receptors derive from an adult woman who had mild COVID-19 (a few samples of this study predate the infection). Cell type and time point are not known. Each CDR3 is given with its conserved first and last residue. D genes are given only for firm matches. A row's size may be missing; if present it is once, few, many or a size class.

size	V	D	J	DNA	CDR3
.	TRBV12-3/TRBV12-4	.	TRBJ2-7	TGTGCCAGCAGGGACGAAGCGATCGACGAGCAGTACTTC	CASRDEAIDEQYF
.	TRBV15	TRBD1	TRBJ2-3	TGTGCCACCAGCAGAGATTCTGGGACAGGGTCAGATACGCAGTATTTT	CATSRDSGTGSDTQYF
few	TRBV7-6	.	TRBJ1-4	TGTGCCAGCAGCTTAGCGCAGGAAGGGACAAGGACTGAAAAACTGTTTTTT	CASSLAQEGTRTEKLFF
.	TRBV9	.	TRBJ1-2	TGTGCCAGCAGCGTATCGGGACCGCTCTATGGCTACACCTTC	CASSVSGPLYGYTF
few	TRBV27	TRBD1	TRBJ1-5	TGTGCCAGCAGTTCGGGACAGGGGATTCAGCCCCAGCATTTT	CASSSGQGIQPQHF
once	TRBV20-1	.	TRBJ2-7	TGCAGTGCTAGTATTCGCGGTACCTACGAGCAGTACTTC	CSASIRGTYEQYF
.	TRBV6-5	TRBD1	TRBJ2-1	TGTGCCACCGCGATTGGGGCAGGGGGTAGGTCCTACAATGAGCAGTTCTTC	CATAIGAGGRSYNEQFF
.	TRBV9	.	TRBJ2-2	TGTGCCAGCAGCCCATGGACAGCGAACACCGGGGAGCTGTTTTTT	CASSPWTANTGELFF
few	TRBV5-1	TRBD1	TRBJ2-7	TGCGCCAGCGGACAGGGGGCTTTAGTAAGCGAGCAGTACTTC	CASGQGALVSEQYF
few	TRBV2	TRBD1	TRBJ1-1	TGTGCCAGCATGACAGGGCGCATGAACACTGAAGCTTTCTTT	CASMTGRMNTEAFF
.	TRBV5-1	TRBD1	TRBJ2-7	TGCGCCAGCAGCGCAACAGGGGTTAACGAGCAGTACTTC	CASSATGVNEQYF
.	TRBV28	.	TRBJ2-2	TGTGCCAGCAGTTATTTGGGGGCGACCGACACCGGGGAGCTGTTTTTT	CASSYLGATDTGELFF
few	TRBV6-5	.	TRBJ1-6	TGTGCCAGCAGTTCCAGACAGGTCGTTGGTTCACCCCTCCACTTT	CASSSRQVVGSPLHF
.	TRBV7-8	TRBD1	TRBJ2-4	TGTGCCAGCAGCTTCAGCCGCCCCGGGACAGCCGAAAAGGTCCCTAGCAAAAACATTCAGTACTTC	CASSFSRPGTAEKVPSKNIQYF
many	TRBV11-2	TRBD1	TRBJ2-7	TGTGCCAGCAGCACCTACCGGACAGGGAGCTCCTACGAGCAGTACTTC	CASSTYRTGSSYEQYF
.	TRBV5-6	TRBD1	TRBJ2-7	TGTGCCAGCAGCCGAACCGGGACAGCAAGCTCCTACGAGCAGTACTTC	CASSRTGTASSYEQYF
.	TRBV3-1	.	TRBJ1-2	TGTGCCAGCAGCCACTCCATCTATGGCTACACCTTC	CASSHSIYGYTF
.	TRBV7-3	.	TRBJ2-2	TGTGCCAGCAGCTTAACCCGCGGGTCGAACACCGGGGAGCTGTTTTTT	CASSLTRGSNTGELFF
few	TRBV2	.	TRBJ1-5	TGTGCCAGCAGTGAGGTGGAGGGTCGAGGTTATGGCAATCAGCCCCAGCATTTT	CASSEVEGRGYGNQPQHF
.	TRBV6-5	.	TRBJ2-2	TGTGCCAGCAGTTACTCCGCCGGGTTTTGGACCGGGGAGCTGTTTTTT	CASSYSAGFWTGELFF
.	TRBV7-9	.	TRBJ1-1	TGTGCCAGCAGCTTAGCGGGACGCCCTTTCTTT	CASSLAGRPFF
once	TRBV5-6	.	TRBJ2-7	TGTGCCAGCAGCTTGAGGGGAACCCCCTACGAGCAGTACTTC	CASSLRGTPYEQYF
many	TRBV20-1	TRBD2	TRBJ2-7	TGCAGTGCGGGGTTTTCAGCGGGGCCCTACGAGCAGTACTTC	CSAGFSAGPYEQYF
few	TRBV2	.	TRBJ1-4	TGTGCCAGCAGTGAGGGCAGGGAGTTTGAAAAACTGTTTTTT	CASSEGREFEKLFF
few	TRBV7-6	TRBD1	TRBJ2-7	TGTGCCAGCAGCACCGACCCCCGTTTGACAGGGAGAGCCTACGAGCAGTACTTC	CASSTDPRLTGRAYEQYF
few	TRBV5-1	TRBD2	TRBJ2-1	TGCGCCAGCAGCTTAATGCTAGCGGGGGGTTACTACAATGAGCAGTTCTTC	CASSLMLAGGYYNEQFF
few	TRBV7-3	.	TRBJ1-2	TGTGCCAGCAGCGAAACAGGGAGGTATGGCTACACCTTC	CASSETGRYGYTF
.	TRBV12-3/TRBV12-4	.	TRBJ2-3	TGTGCCAGCAGTTTTGGCAGGGGTGCAGATACGCAGTATTTT	CASSFGRGADTQYF
few	TRBV5-6	.	TRBJ1-2	TGTGCCAGCAGCTCGACGTTTAACTATGGCTACACCTTC	CASSSTFNYGYTF
few	TRBV14	TRBD2	TRBJ2-3	TGTGCCAGCAGCCAAGGACCTAGCGGGGCATTGAGCACAGATACGCAGTATTTT	CASSQGPSGALSTDTQYF
many	TRBV29-1	TRBD2	TRBJ2-6	TGCAGCGCATCTAGCGGCGAAGTATCTGGGGCCAACGTCCTGACTTTC	CSASSGEVSGANVLTF
.	TRBV6-5	TRBD1	TRBJ1-4	TGTGCCAGCAGGGGGACAGGGGGGCAGAATGAAAAACTGTTTTTT	CASRGTGGQNEKLFF
few	TRBV24-1	TRBD1	TRBJ2-5	TGTGCCACCAGTGATACGGGACAGGGAGAGACCCAGTACTTC	CATSDTGQGETQYF